A selection of T cell receptor beta chains follows, all from one sample in a study of T cells in localized non-small cell lung cancer. The assay was immunoSEQ multiplex PCR, and TCRdb's table has in-frame clones only and misses some. The sample consists of approximately 52,000 clones, about 80% of them appearing once. Sequenced here: peripheral blood, sampled before any cancer treatment. These receptors were obtained from a man aged 40-75 years with stage I squamous cell lung carcinoma. Both conserved end residues are trimmed from each CDR3. D genes are given only for firm matches. Rows give clone size only sometimes, using once, few, many, or a class for an expanded clone.

cdr3_aa	d_call	j_call	clone_size	v_call
ASSPGAGEQF	-	TRBJ2-1	once	TRBV11-3
ASSHGQDTGQY	TRBD1	TRBJ2-7	few	TRBV27
ASSERTGGGTNEKLF	TRBD1	TRBJ1-4	-	TRBV9
ASSTRRTEAF	-	TRBJ1-1	-	TRBV19
SVVQHSYEQY	-	TRBJ2-7	few	TRBV29-1
ASSPGMGYEKLF	-	TRBJ1-4	-	TRBV7-9
ASISNTEAF	-	TRBJ1-1	few	TRBV4-2
ASSLAPRTDTQY	-	TRBJ2-3	-	TRBV5-1
ASSVQGSPLH	-	TRBJ1-6	-	TRBV9
AHRGSGNTIY	TRBD1	TRBJ1-3	-	TRBV30
ASSLYRTGDNEKLF	TRBD1	TRBJ1-4	few	TRBV5-4
ASSGRLDGYT	-	TRBJ1-2	few	TRBV7-2
ASSTRQNTQY	-	TRBJ2-3	few	TRBV7-9
ASSILAGAQY	-	TRBJ2-5	-	TRBV19
ASTPAGAYEQY	TRBD2	TRBJ2-7	-	TRBV6-5
AISQGAGGYT	TRBD1	TRBJ1-2	few	TRBV10-3
ASRPGGPSSYNEQF	TRBD2	TRBJ2-1	-	TRBV7-2
ASSFQGASNEKLF	TRBD1	TRBJ1-4	-	TRBV28
ASRDSGRGYT	-	TRBJ1-2	-	TRBV27
ASSAGQDLNTEAF	TRBD1	TRBJ1-1	-	TRBV6-5
ASSSGQGLYGYT	TRBD1	TRBJ1-2	few	TRBV7-9
SVDGTDGEKLF	TRBD1	TRBJ1-4	-	TRBV29-1
ASSTGTSTGGEKLF	-	TRBJ1-4	-	TRBV5-1
ASSPGTERQPQH	-	TRBJ1-5	few	TRBV18
ASRLPGQGEHTQY	TRBD1	TRBJ2-3	-	TRBV28
ASSLGSGGAWEQF	TRBD2	TRBJ2-1	-	TRBV27
ASSLNPVALPRSGANVLT	-	TRBJ2-6	few	TRBV7-3
ASKGSTPEEQY	-	TRBJ2-7	-	TRBV7-4
ASSAQLQGTQETQY	TRBD1	TRBJ2-5	-	TRBV7-6
ASSLGQFSYEQY	-	TRBJ2-7	-	TRBV5-5
ASSLRPPGQNYGYT	TRBD1	TRBJ1-2	-	TRBV7-6
ASSPLPGTVQETQY	TRBD1	TRBJ2-5	few	TRBV5-1
ASSLLGQGTDTQY	-	TRBJ2-3	-	TRBV5-5
ASMDVGGYT	-	TRBJ1-2	-	TRBV2
ASRDKGLWAF	-	TRBJ1-1	-	TRBV27
ASSTRNSGYT	-	TRBJ1-2	-	TRBV2
ASSYSGQAF	-	TRBJ1-1	-	TRBV6-6
ASSLLAGPETQY	TRBD2	TRBJ2-5	few	TRBV6-5
ASSSGMGQPQH	-	TRBJ1-5	-	TRBV6-5
ASSTSGGRQPQH	TRBD1	TRBJ1-5	-	TRBV19
ASGFQGSYYGYT	-	TRBJ1-2	-	TRBV6-5
ASSLSTEAF	-	TRBJ1-1	-	TRBV5-6
ASSLWVTSGEPNEQF	TRBD2	TRBJ2-1	few	TRBV28
ASSISAGGNQPQH	-	TRBJ1-5	-	TRBV19
ASRPISPGELF	-	TRBJ2-2	-	TRBV6-5
ASSLGRGYTEAF	-	TRBJ1-1	few	TRBV13
ASSPSGFGGYT	-	TRBJ1-2	-	TRBV19
ASSVDHRGQPQH	TRBD1	TRBJ1-5	-	TRBV9
ASTRYEKLF	-	TRBJ1-4	-	TRBV2
ASSVLAYTEAF	-	TRBJ1-1	-	TRBV9
ASSLDGSYEQY	-	TRBJ2-7	-	TRBV18